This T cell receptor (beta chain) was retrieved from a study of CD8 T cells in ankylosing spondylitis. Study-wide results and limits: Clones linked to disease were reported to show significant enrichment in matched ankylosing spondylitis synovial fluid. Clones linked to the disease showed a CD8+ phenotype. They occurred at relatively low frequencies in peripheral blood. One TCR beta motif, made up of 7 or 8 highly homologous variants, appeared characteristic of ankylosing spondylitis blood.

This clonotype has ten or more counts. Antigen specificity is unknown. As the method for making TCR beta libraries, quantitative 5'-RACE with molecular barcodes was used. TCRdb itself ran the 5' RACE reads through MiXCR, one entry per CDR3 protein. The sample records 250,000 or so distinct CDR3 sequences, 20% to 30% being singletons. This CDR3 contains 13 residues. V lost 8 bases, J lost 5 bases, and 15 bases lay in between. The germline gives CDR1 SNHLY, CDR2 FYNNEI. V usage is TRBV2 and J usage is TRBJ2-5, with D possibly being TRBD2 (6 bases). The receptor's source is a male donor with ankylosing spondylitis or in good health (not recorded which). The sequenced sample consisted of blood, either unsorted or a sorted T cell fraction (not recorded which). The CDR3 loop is CASRPGVGETQYF. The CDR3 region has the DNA TGTGCCAGCCGACCGGGGGTCGGGGAGACCCAGTACTTC.